This TCR beta chain was sequenced for a study of shared clonotypes between healthy human individuals. Study-level results: Inspection by rarefaction showed sorted-subset sequencing to be incomplete despite large depth.

Genomic DNA per cell subset filled all wells of several immunoSEQ plates. This table comes from immunoSEQ multiplex PCR, and its TCRdb copy is limited to in-frame clones, with some not included. This sample has about 1.5 million clones, with roughly 97% found just once. J gave up 5 bases and V 7 bases, and 10 bases lay outside the gene matches. There are 15 residues in the CDR3. CDR1 is MDHEN, CDR2 SYDVKM, per germline. Points on this clone: Its antigen remains unknown.

Sequences were obtained from naive CD4+ T cells sorted from blood. Subset denoted: CD45RA+ positively selected. The receptor comes from a man aged 25 to 45 in good health. V gene TRBV28 combines with J gene TRBJ2-2, with TRBD1 identical over 7 bases. CDR3 DNA: TGTGCCAGCAATATCCGGGACAGATCTACCGGGGAGCTGTTTTTT. Translated: CASNIRDRSTGELFF.